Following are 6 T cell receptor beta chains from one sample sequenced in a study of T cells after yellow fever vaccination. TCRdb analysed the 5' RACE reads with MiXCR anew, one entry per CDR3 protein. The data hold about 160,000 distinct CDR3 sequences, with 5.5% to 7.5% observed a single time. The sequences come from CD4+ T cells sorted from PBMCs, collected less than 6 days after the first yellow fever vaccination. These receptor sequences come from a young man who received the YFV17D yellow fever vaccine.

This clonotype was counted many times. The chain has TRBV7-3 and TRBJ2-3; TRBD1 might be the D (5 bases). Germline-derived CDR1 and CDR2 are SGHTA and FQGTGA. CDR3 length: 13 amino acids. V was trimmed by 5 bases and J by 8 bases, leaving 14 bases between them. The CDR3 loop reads CASSPSPQGTQYF. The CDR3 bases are TGTGCCAGCAGCCCGTCCCCCCAGGGTACGCAGTATTTT.

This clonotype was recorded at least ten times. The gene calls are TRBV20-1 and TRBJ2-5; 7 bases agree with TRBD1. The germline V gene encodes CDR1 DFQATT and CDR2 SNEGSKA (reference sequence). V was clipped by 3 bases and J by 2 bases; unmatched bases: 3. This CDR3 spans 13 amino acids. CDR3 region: CSASWTGQETQYF. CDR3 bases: TGCAGTGCTAGCTGGACAGGACAAGAGACCCAGTACTTC.

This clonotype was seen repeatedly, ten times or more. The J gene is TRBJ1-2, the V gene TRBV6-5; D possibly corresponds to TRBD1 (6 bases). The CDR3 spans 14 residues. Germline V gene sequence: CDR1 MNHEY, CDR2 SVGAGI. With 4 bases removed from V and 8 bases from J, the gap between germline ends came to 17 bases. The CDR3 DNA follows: TGTGCCAGCAGTTCCCTCGGGGGCGACGTGGGCTACACCTTC. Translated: CASSSLGGDVGYTF.

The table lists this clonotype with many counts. This CDR3 reads CASSSAGTQETQYF. CDR3 nucleotides: TGTGCCAGCAGCTCAGCGGGGACCCAAGAGACCCAGTACTTC. The chain joins TRBV7-2 to TRBJ2-5; TRBD2 agrees at 7 bases. The CDR3 consists of 14 residues. The ends lost 4 bases at V and 1 base at J; junction bases unmatched: 3. From germline, CDR1 is SGHTA and CDR2 FQGNSA.

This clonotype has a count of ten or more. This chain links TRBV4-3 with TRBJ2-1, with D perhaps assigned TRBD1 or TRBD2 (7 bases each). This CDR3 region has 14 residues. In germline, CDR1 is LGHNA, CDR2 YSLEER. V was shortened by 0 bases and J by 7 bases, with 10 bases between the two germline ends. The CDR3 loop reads CASSQDRGGNEQFF. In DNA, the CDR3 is TGCGCCAGCAGCCAAGACAGGGGGGGGAATGAGCAGTTCTTC.

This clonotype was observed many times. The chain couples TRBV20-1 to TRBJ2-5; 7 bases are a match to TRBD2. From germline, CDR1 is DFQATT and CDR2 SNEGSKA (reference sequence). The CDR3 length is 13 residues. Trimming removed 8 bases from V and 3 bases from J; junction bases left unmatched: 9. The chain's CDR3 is CSTPGGGEETQYF. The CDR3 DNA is TGCAGTACCCCCGGGGGAGGGGAAGAGACCCAGTACTTC.